A selection of T cell receptor beta chains follows, all from one sample in a study of beta chain features in type 1 diabetes. TCRdb's table, derived via immunoSEQ multiplex PCR, lists solely in-frame clones and lacks some. The data contain fewer than 550,000 clones, about an eighth of them seen just once; the ten biggest clones take up 0.045% to 0.05%. Sequenced: naive CD4+ T cells from blood. The origin of the receptors is a woman aged 18-29 years in good health. The CDR3 runs from the conserved cysteine through the conserved F or W. Each record gives: D gene, V gene, J gene, clone size, CDR3 DNA, CDR3 protein. The D gene is left open where the match is weak. Clone size, where shown, is once, few, many, or a class for clones that have expanded.

D gene: TRBD1
V gene: TRBV30
J gene: TRBJ1-1
clone size: few
CDR3 DNA: TGTGCCTGGAGTTGGGACAGCGTTAATTCAAACACTGAAGCTTTCTTT
CDR3 protein: CAWSWDSVNSNTEAFF

D gene: NA
V gene: TRBV29-1
J gene: TRBJ2-5
clone size: few
CDR3 DNA: TGCAGCGTATCCGCGATTTCTAGCACAGAGACCCAGTACTTC
CDR3 protein: CSVSAISSTETQYF

D gene: TRBD1
V gene: TRBV7-2
J gene: TRBJ1-1
clone size: few
CDR3 DNA: TGTGCCAGCAGCCGCGGACAGGGAAGGACTGAAGCTTTCTTT
CDR3 protein: CASSRGQGRTEAFF

D gene: TRBD1
V gene: TRBV5-4
J gene: TRBJ1-6
clone size: few
CDR3 DNA: TGTGCCGGCCACCGGGACAGATCTTCTAATTCACCCCTCCACTTT
CDR3 protein: CAGHRDRSSNSPLHF

D gene: NA
V gene: TRBV28
J gene: TRBJ2-5
clone size: NA
CDR3 DNA: TGTGCCAGCAGTTTAAAGGGTAGGGAGACCCAGTACTTC
CDR3 protein: CASSLKGRETQYF

D gene: TRBD2
V gene: TRBV2
J gene: TRBJ2-5
clone size: few
CDR3 DNA: TGTGCCAGCATCAGTGGGACTAGCCCAATCGAGACCCAGTACTTC
CDR3 protein: CASISGTSPIETQYF

D gene: NA
V gene: TRBV19
J gene: TRBJ2-1
clone size: few
CDR3 DNA: TGTGCCAGTAACGCCGGGGCCTACAATGAGCAGTTCTTC
CDR3 protein: CASNAGAYNEQFF

D gene: NA
V gene: TRBV15
J gene: TRBJ2-7
clone size: NA
CDR3 DNA: TGTGCCACCAGTTTCGGGTACTACGAGCAGTACTTC
CDR3 protein: CATSFGYYEQYF

D gene: NA
V gene: TRBV15
J gene: TRBJ2-1
clone size: NA
CDR3 DNA: TGTGCCACCAGCCGGCGTTGGGAGACAAGGCATGAGCAGTTCTTC
CDR3 protein: CATSRRWETRHEQFF

D gene: TRBD1
V gene: TRBV9
J gene: TRBJ2-3
clone size: NA
CDR3 DNA: TGTGCCAGCACCGTGGGACAGGGCACAGATACGCAGTATTTT
CDR3 protein: CASTVGQGTDTQYF